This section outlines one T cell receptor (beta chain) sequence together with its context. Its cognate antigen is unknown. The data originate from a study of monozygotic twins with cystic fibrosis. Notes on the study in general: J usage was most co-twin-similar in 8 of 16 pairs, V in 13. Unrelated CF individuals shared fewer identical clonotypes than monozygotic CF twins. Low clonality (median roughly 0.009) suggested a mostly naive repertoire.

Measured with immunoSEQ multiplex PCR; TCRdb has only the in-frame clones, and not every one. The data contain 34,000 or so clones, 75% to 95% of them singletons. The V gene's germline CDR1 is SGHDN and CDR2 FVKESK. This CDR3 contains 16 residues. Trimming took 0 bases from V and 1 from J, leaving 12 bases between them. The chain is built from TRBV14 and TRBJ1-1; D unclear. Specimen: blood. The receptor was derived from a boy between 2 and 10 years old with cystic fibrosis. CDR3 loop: CASSQEAQRSNTEAFF. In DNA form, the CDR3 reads TGTGCCAGCAGCCAAGAGGCACAGAGATCGAACACTGAAGCTTTCTTT.